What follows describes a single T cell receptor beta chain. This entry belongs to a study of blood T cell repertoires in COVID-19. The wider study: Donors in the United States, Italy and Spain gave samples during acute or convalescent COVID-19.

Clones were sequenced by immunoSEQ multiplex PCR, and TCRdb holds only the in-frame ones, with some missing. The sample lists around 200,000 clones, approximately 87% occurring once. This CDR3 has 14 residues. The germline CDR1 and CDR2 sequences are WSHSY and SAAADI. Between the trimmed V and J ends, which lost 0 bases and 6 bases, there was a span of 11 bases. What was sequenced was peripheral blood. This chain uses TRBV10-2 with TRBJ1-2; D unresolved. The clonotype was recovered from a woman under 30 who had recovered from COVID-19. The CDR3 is CASSESFFVHGYTF. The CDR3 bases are TGCGCCAGCAGTGAGTCGTTCTTCGTTCATGGCTACACCTTC.